Below are 8 T cell receptor beta chains sequenced from a single sample in a study of follicular helper T cells after annual influenza vaccination. As to time point: 2015-2016 season, pre-vaccination. This table comes from immunoSEQ multiplex PCR, and its TCRdb copy is limited to in-frame clones, with some not included. Among about 5,000 clones, roughly 85% were seen once, and the ten largest hold 1% to 1.2%. Here the sequenced sample was CXCR5+ CD38- circulating T follicular helper cells from blood, taken on the day of influenza vaccination. Subset described: circulating Tfh, non-naive CD4+CXCR5+PD-1+ (ICOS+CD38+ or ICOS-CD38-). The source of these receptors is an adult who received the influenza vaccine.

This rearrangement joins TRBV7-2 to TRBJ2-7; possible D gene TRBD2, 6 bases. Trimming removed 0 bases at V and 2 bases at J, with 8 bases between. Germline CDR1 and CDR2: SGHTA and FQGNSA. CDR3 length equals 14 residues. Here the CDR3 reads CASSLAGGTYEQYF. CDR3 nucleotides: TGTGCCAGCAGCTTAGCGGGAGGTACCTACGAGCAGTACTTC.

The chain joins TRBV10-3 to TRBJ2-3; D is perhaps TRBD1 (6 bases). The CDR3 has 14 amino acids. Deletions cut 5 bases from V and 2 bases from J, with 11 bases between. CDR1 and CDR2 (germline): ENHRY, SYGVKD. CDR3 sequence: CAISPGHNTDTQYF. The CDR3 DNA follows: TGTGCCATCAGTCCGGGACACAACACAGATACGCAGTATTTT.

V usage is TRBV6-6 and J usage is TRBJ2-3; D is undetermined. The CDR3 is made up of 12 amino acids. Germline V CDR1 and CDR2: MNHNY, SVGAGI (reference sequence). V was clipped by 9 bases and J by 0 bases, with 7 bases between them. The CDR3 protein is CASSRSTDTQYF. The CDR3 DNA follows: TGTGCCAGTAGCAGGAGCACAGATACGCAGTATTTT.

The genes are TRBV19 and TRBJ2-3, with 7 bases that match TRBD2. V shed 6 bases, J shed 7 bases, and the junction held 7 bases outside the gene matches. The CDR3 runs 13 residues. CDR1 and CDR2 (germline): LNHDA, SQIVND (reference sequence). The CDR3 reads CASRPGGGNTQYF. DNA of the CDR3: TGTGCCAGTAGACCGGGAGGCGGAAATACGCAGTATTTT.

The genes are TRBV27 and TRBJ1-1, with D unresolved. CDR1 MNHEY and CDR2 SMNVEV come from the germline V gene (reference sequence). Trimming took off 2 bases at V and 11 bases at J, with 12 bases between the two ends. The CDR3 is 12 amino acids. Written as DNA, the CDR3 is TGTGCCAGCAGTTTAACGCGGGGAGCGGCTTTCTTT. Translated: CASSLTRGAAFF.

The rearrangement joins TRBV18 to TRBJ2-1; D uncertain. Germline CDR1 KGHSH, CDR2 LQKENI. V lost 1 base and J 4 bases, leaving 5 bases between the germline ends. This CDR3 is 13 amino acids long. This chain's CDR3 is CASSPLGYNEQFF. In DNA form, the CDR3 reads TGTGCCAGCTCACCACTCGGGTACAATGAGCAGTTCTTC.

The chain carries TRBV25-1 and TRBJ1-1; the D is unclear. V was cut by 4 bases and J by 1 base, with 4 bases left in between. The CDR3 is made up of 12 amino acids. The germline V gene encodes CDR1 MGHDK and CDR2 SYGVNS. The CDR3, as DNA: TGTGCCAGCAGTGCAGGGAACACTGAAGCTTTCTTT. Translating gives CASSAGNTEAFF. Complete variable domain (other parts from reference TRBV25-1 and TRBJ1-1): EADIYQTPRYLVIGTGKKITLECSQTMGHDKMYWYQQDPGMELHLIHYSYGVNSTEKGDLSSESTVSRIRTEHFPLTLESARPSHTSQYLCASSAGNTEAFFGQGTRLTVV.

The V gene is TRBV7-2, the J gene TRBJ2-1; tentatively, D is TRBD1 (5 bases). In germline, CDR1 is SGHTA, CDR2 FQGNSA. The CDR3 contains 15 residues. Trimming removed 1 base from V and 4 bases from J, with 11 bases in between. DNA of the CDR3: TGTGCCAGCAGCTTAGAACGGGCAGGGTACAATGAGCAGTTCTTC. Translated, it gives CASSLERAGYNEQFF.